The T cell receptor (beta chain) described here comes from a study of T-cell reconstitution after alpha-beta-depleted transplantation in children. Study-wide results and limits: The origin of high day-60 TCRbeta diversity in some patients lay in surviving recipient T cells and thymic progenitors. Reported findings indicate that, about two months after transplant, alpha-beta T cells came from several hundred expanded clones, which were derived from non-depleted graft cells. By one year post-transplant, T-cell counts and diversity largely arose from T cells that were newly produced.

V lost 3 bases to trimming and J lost 5 bases, with 12 bases between them. CDR3 length: 14 residues. CDR1 SGDLS and CDR2 YYNGEE come from the germline V gene. This clonotype was counted many times. Its antigen is undetermined. Using unique molecular identifiers, the investigators prepared the TCRbeta library. MiXCR, run by TCRdb on the PCR reads, gives a single entry per CDR3 protein. The table shows about 300,000 distinct CDR3 sequences, with over 9.5% occurring only once. This specimen was PBMCs, taken before TCRalphabeta/CD19-depleted stem cell transplant. This clonotype originated in a boy under three years old with acute myeloid leukemia, due to receive a stem cell transplant. The V call is TRBV9, the J call TRBJ2-1; perhaps TRBD2 as D (5 bases). CDR3 sequence reads: CASSALALDNEQFF. CDR3 nucleotides: TGTGCCAGCAGCGCCCTAGCCCTCGACAATGAGCAGTTCTTC.